Below are 2 T cell receptor beta chains sequenced from a single sample in a study of T cell changes during pregnancy in multiple sclerosis. The table came from immunoSEQ multiplex PCR; TCRdb's copy has only in-frame clones and leaves some out. The sample contains 40,000 to 55,000 clones, roughly 90% of which appear only once. Sequenced here: peripheral blood, sampled in the first trimester of pregnancy. These receptors were obtained from a female donor in good health, enrolled as a control in a pregnancy study.

V and J are TRBV2 and TRBJ2-3, with TRBD2 identical over 8 bases. This CDR3 spans 16 amino acids. The germline V gene encodes CDR1 SNHLY and CDR2 FYNNEI. J lost 4 bases, V lost 7 bases, and 13 bases had no gene match. The CDR3: CASILGGARFSDTQYF. CDR3 bases: TGTGCCAGCATCCTCGGGGGGGCCCGGTTTTCAGATACGCAGTATTTT. Full variable domain (outside the CDR3, taken from reference TRBV2 and TRBJ2-3): EPEVTQTPSHQVTQMGQEVILRCVPISNHLYFYWYRQILGQKVEFLVSFYNNEISEKSEIFDDQFSVERPDGSNFTLKIRSTKLEDSAMYFCASILGGARFSDTQYFGPGTRLTVL.

This clone was detected only a few times. The chain combines TRBV7-2 with TRBJ2-1; D call uncertain. CDR1 and CDR2 from the germline V gene are SGHTA and FQGNSA. Trimming took off 5 bases at V and 0 bases at J, with 11 bases between the two ends. This CDR3 is built from 15 residues. CDR3 sequence reads: CASSPTITSYNEQFF. The CDR3 DNA reads TGTGCCAGCAGCCCAACAATAACCTCCTACAATGAGCAGTTCTTC. Variable domain in full (rest from reference TRBV7-2 and TRBJ2-1): GAGVSQSPSNKVTEKGKDVELRCDPISGHTALYWYRQSLGQGLEFLIYFQGNSAPDKSGLPSDRFSAERTGGSVSTLTIQRTQQEDSAVYLCASSPTITSYNEQFFGPGTRLTVL.